The next 22 T cell receptor beta chains were all read from a single sample in a study of T cell responses to AZD1222 COVID-19 vaccine (dated by TCRdb to about 2021). Libraries were constructed by the immunoSEQ multiplex PCR assay. This immuneACCESS table, as held by TCRdb, lists in-frame sequences with V and J called but not all clones. Of the missing ones, under half trace to an unresolved V gene in checked studies; the others have no known cause. This sample comprises some 75,000 clones, about 88% of them detected only once. The top ten clonotypes cover roughly a tenth of the sample. The time point label on this specimen signifies: baseline before first vaccination. Sequenced here: peripheral blood, sampled on day 0 of AZD1222 vaccination. Receptors were obtained from an adult in good health.

The chain uses TRBV5-1 and TRBJ1-3; the D gene is possibly TRBD1 (6 bases). This CDR3 has 16 residues. V lost 1 base, J lost 4 bases, and 15 bases lay in between. Germline CDR1 and CDR2: SGHRS and YFSETQ. The CDR3 DNA reads as TGCGCCAGCAGCTTGAACAGGGAACTCTCCGGAAACACCATATATTTT. The encoded protein is CASSLNRELSGNTIYF. Complete variable domain (other parts from reference TRBV5-1 and TRBJ1-3): KAGVTQTPRYLIKTRGQQVTLSCSPISGHRSVSWYQQTPGQGLQFLFEYFSETQRNKGNFPGRFSGRQFSNSRSEMNVSTLELGDSALYLCASSLNRELSGNTIYFGEGSWLTVV.

This chain joins TRBV6-6 and TRBJ1-1; TRBD1 matches 12 bases. Trimming at V came to 6 bases and at J to 4 bases, leaving 6 bases not matched to a gene. This CDR3 is built from 15 residues. Germline V gene sequence: CDR1 MNHNY, CDR2 SVGAGI (reference sequence). The CDR3 DNA reads as TGTGCCAGCAGGGCGGGACAGGGGGCGCCCACTGAAGCTTTCTTT. Translating gives CASRAGQGAPTEAFF.

The table lists this clone with a few counts. The chain employs TRBV6-5 and TRBJ1-2; D gene uncertain. The V gene's germline CDR1 is MNHEY and CDR2 SVGAGI. V lost 3 bases and J lost 2, with 10 bases in between. This CDR3 region has 14 residues. CDR3 region: CASSYTNRNYGYTF. DNA of the CDR3: TGTGCCAGCAGTTATACTAATCGGAACTATGGCTACACCTTC.

This clone has only one observation. This sequence joins TRBV30 and TRBJ1-6; unclear D gene. V was cut by 0 bases and J by 10 bases, with 13 bases left in between. This CDR3 is 14 amino acids long. Germline-derived CDR1 and CDR2 are GTSNPN and SVGIG (reference sequence). The CDR3 DNA sequence: TGTGCCTGGAGTGTCGAACAGATCAGCTCACCCCTCCACTTT. Its translation: CAWSVEQISSPLHF.

Only a few counts were recorded for this clone. This chain links TRBV5-6 with TRBJ2-6, with D possibly matching TRBD1 (6 bases). This CDR3 is 17 amino acids long. Germline lookup yields CDR1 SGHDT and CDR2 YYEEEE. The ends were cut back, 5 bases at V and 4 bases at J, with 19 bases in the middle. CDR3 sequence (DNA): TGTGCCAGCAGTCGTCTCCTGGGGGCTAAAGGGGCCAACGTCCTGACTTTC. The encoded protein is CASSRLLGAKGANVLTF.

CDR3 DNA sequence: TGCGCCAGCAGCTTGGCGGGGGATCTCGGCTATGGCTACACCTTC. Amino acid sequence: CASSLAGDLGYGYTF. This chain joins TRBV5-1 and TRBJ1-2; D is perhaps TRBD1 (5 bases). V shed 0 bases and J shed 4 bases, with 13 bases lying between them. The CDR3 consists of 15 residues. The germline CDR1 and CDR2 sequences are SGHRS and YFSETQ.

To note about this clone: One end of the junction varies from germline; a read error may be responsible. The chain has TRBV6-2 or TRBV6-3 and TRBJ1-1, with TRBD1 matching over 7 bases. Germline lookup yields CDR1 MNHEY and CDR2 SVGEGT. The CDR3 loop spans 13 amino acids. CDR3 sequence (DNA): TGTGCCAGCAGTTACTCCGTGCAGGGGGGGGATCTCTTT. Residues: CASSYSVQGGDLF.

The chain carries TRBV5-1 and TRBJ1-3, with a possible D match to TRBD1 (6 bases). This CDR3 comprises 17 residues. The V gene's germline CDR1 is SGHRS and CDR2 YFSETQ. Trimming took off 4 bases at V and 3 bases at J, with 20 bases between the two ends. This chain's CDR3 is CASSLQGHLSGGNTIYF. The CDR3 coding sequence is TGCGCCAGCAGCCTCCAGGGGCACCTGTCTGGTGGAAACACCATATATTTT.

This clone was seen just once. V and J are TRBV19 and TRBJ1-5; the match to TRBD1 covers 10 bases. The CDR3 length is 16 residues. The ends lost 3 bases at V and 3 bases at J; junction bases unmatched: 5. CDR1 is LNHDA, CDR2 SQIVND, per germline (reference sequence). The CDR3 reads CASSIGQGGLNQPQHF. The CDR3 DNA sequence: TGTGCCAGTAGTATCGGACAGGGGGGGCTCAATCAGCCCCAGCATTTT.

This chain uses TRBV6-5 with TRBJ2-7; 10 positions agree with TRBD2. J gave up 7 bases and V 4 bases, and 1 base lay outside the gene matches. CDR1 is MNHEY and CDR2 is SVGAGI in the germline V gene. The CDR3 has 12 residues. The DNA of the CDR3 is TGTGCCAGCAGTTCGACTAGCGGGGAGCAGTACGTC. Residues: CASSSTSGEQYV.

The V call is TRBV9, the J call TRBJ2-2, with 7 bases matching TRBD1. The J segment lost 0 bases and the V segment lost 0 bases, leaving 8 bases of the junction unmatched. This CDR3 is 18 amino acids long. CDR1 and CDR2 from the germline V gene are SGDLS and YYNGEE. DNA of the CDR3: TGTGCCAGCAGCGTAGGTCCCAGGGACAGTGCGAACACCGGGGAGCTGTTTTTT. It codes for CASSVGPRDSANTGELFF.

The V and J genes are TRBV28 and TRBJ2-5; the D gene could be TRBD1 or TRBD2 (7 bases each). This CDR3 is 14 amino acids long. V lost 6 bases and J lost 5, with 16 bases in between. Germline CDR1 is MDHEN and CDR2 is SYDVKM. The DNA of the CDR3 is TGTGCCAGCAGCTCAGGGGGGGAAAGGGAGACCCAGTACTTC. It specifies CASSSGGERETQYF.

The J gene is TRBJ2-5, the V gene TRBV15, with D hard to call. Germline CDR1 and CDR2: LNHNV and YYDKDF (reference sequence). V gave up 0 bases and J gave up 1 base, with 9 bases separating them. This CDR3 region has 15 residues. CDR3 region: CATSRDPSVQETQYF. The DNA of the CDR3 is TGTGCCACCAGCAGAGATCCCAGCGTCCAAGAGACCCAGTACTTC.

This clone was seen only once. The V gene is TRBV6-1, the J gene TRBJ1-2; possible D gene TRBD1, 6 bases. There are 12 residues in the CDR3. The germline V gene encodes CDR1 MNHNS and CDR2 SASEGT. Between the trimmed V and J ends, which lost 2 bases and 7 bases, there was a span of 8 bases. Written as DNA, the CDR3 is TGTGCCAGCAGTGAACGGGACACTGGCTACACCTTC. Translating it yields CASSERDTGYTF.

The chain recombines TRBV12-3 or TRBV12-4 with TRBJ1-3; D unresolved. V lost 7 bases to trimming and J lost 8 bases, with 12 bases between them. This CDR3 is 12 amino acids long. CDR3: CASNLLGDTIYF. In DNA, the CDR3 is TGTGCCAGCAATCTCTTGGGAGACACCATATATTTT.

The chain combines TRBV12-5 with TRBJ2-5; 14 bases agree with TRBD2. The junction had 4 bases not matched to a gene; V was cut back by 1 base and J by 3 bases. The CDR3 has 17 residues. Germline assignment: CDR1 LGHNT and CDR2 FRNRAP. In DNA form, the CDR3 reads TGTGCTAGTGGTTTGGCCCGACTAGCGGGGGGGGAAGAGACCCAGTACTTC. Translating gives CASGLARLAGGEETQYF.

V usage is TRBV5-1 and J usage is TRBJ2-4, with TRBD2 matching 7 bases. The V and J ends lost 2 bases and 9 bases, in that order; junction bases with no gene match: 14. Per the germline V gene, CDR1 is SGHRS and CDR2 is YFSETQ. This CDR3 spans 16 amino acids. Here the CDR3 DNA reads TGCGCCAGCAGCTTTCGGGCGGGAGCCCTAAGGGGCATTCAGTACTTC. It translates to CASSFRAGALRGIQYF.

This clone was counted a single time. V is TRBV6-1 and J is TRBJ2-2; D gene uncertain. Trimming pared 3 bases from V and 13 bases from J, leaving 21 bases between. Germline CDR1 reads MNHNS; CDR2 reads SASEGT. The CDR3 length is 15 residues. This CDR3 is CASSEVDTLRTGLFF. CDR3 bases: TGTGCCAGCAGTGAGGTTGACACCCTCCGAACTGGGCTGTTTTTT.

V and J are TRBV6-4 and TRBJ1-2; D gene unclear. Germline CDR1 and CDR2: MRHNA and SNTAGT. The CDR3 totals 14 residues. V was clipped by 0 bases and J by 7 bases, with 12 bases between them. The CDR3: CASSDSGRVSGYTF. For the CDR3, the DNA is TGTGCCAGCAGTGACTCAGGAAGGGTTTCTGGCTACACCTTC.

This clone was found a few times. The CDR3 nucleotides read TGCGCCAGCAGCGAGGGGGGTATGAACACTGAAGCTTTCTTT. It encodes CASSEGGMNTEAFF. V usage is TRBV10-1 and J usage is TRBJ1-1; perhaps TRBD1 as D (6 bases). Trimming removed 6 bases from V and 0 bases from J, with 11 bases in between. CDR1 and CDR2 from the germline V gene are WNHNN and SYGVQD (reference sequence). The CDR3 consists of 14 residues.

The chain links TRBV28 to TRBJ2-7; 9 nucleotides align to TRBD2. The V segment lost 5 bases and the J segment 7 bases; nucleotides outside the gene matches: 6. The germline CDR1 and CDR2 sequences are MDHEN and SYDVKM. The CDR3 is 13 residues long. CDR3: CASSPGSGREQYF. Written as DNA, the CDR3 is TGTGCCAGCAGTCCAGGGAGCGGGAGGGAGCAGTACTTC.

V and J are TRBV5-1 and TRBJ2-5, with D unclear. Germline lookup yields CDR1 SGHRS and CDR2 YFSETQ. This CDR3 region has 14 residues. Trimming left V 7 bases short and J 2 bases short, with 15 bases between. CDR3 in amino acids: CASGALGGQETQYF. The CDR3 nucleotides are TGCGCCAGCGGCGCCCTGGGCGGACAAGAGACCCAGTACTTC.